This TCR beta chain came from a study of blood T cells in healthy people across ages. Study-level findings and limits: One million T cells yielded diversity estimates that were considered underestimates. Unsorted PBMCs ruled out conclusive naive versus antigen-experienced comparison. Compared with aged donors, long-lived donors showed fewer expanded clones, suggesting selection.

Comment on this clonotype: What it binds is unknown.

PCR was performed a second time for 7 to 11 cycles using a sample-barcoded 5' primer and a J-beta primer mix. Each cDNA was tagged by a template-switch adaptor containing 12 random nucleotides. Using its own MiXCR run on the 5' RACE reads, TCRdb lists one record per CDR3 protein. The table shows approximately 1,000,000 distinct CDR3 sequences, with roughly 45% occurring only once. This CDR3 contains 16 residues. The chain couples TRBV21-1 to TRBJ2-7; the tabulated D call, TRBD1, remains unverified against the DNA. TRBV21-1 counts as a pseudogene. The TCR sequence derives from a woman aged 55-75 years in good health. Sequenced sample: blood. CDR3 region: CASSKGDSLIIYEQYF. CDR3 DNA: TGTGCCAGCAGCAAAGGGGACAGCTTAATTATCTACGAGCAGTACTTC.